Shown below are 3 T cell receptor beta chains from a single sample sequenced in a study of T-cell reconstitution after alpha-beta-depleted transplantation in children (dated by TCRdb to the mid-2010s). Library preparation used PCR. Sequencing was carried out with an Illumina HiSeq 2500. To normalize quantification of the TCRbeta repertoire, the TCR libraries were built with molecular barcoding that relied on unique molecular identifiers. TCRdb trimmed the raw reads at Q25, called clones with MiXCR and kept productive beta chains. CDR3 protein sequences are deduplicated, and each keeps its most common genes and DNA. This sample holds about 270,000 distinct CDR3 sequences; roughly 9.5% were observed only once. Clones ranked in the top ten supply 10% of the sample. The sequenced sample was PBMCs from the stem cell graft donor, obtained from the stem cell graft. Every receptor here comes from a human donor who donated a stem cell graft to a child with SCID.

This clonotype was seen a few times. This rearrangement joins TRBV3-1 to TRBJ2-5; D is perhaps TRBD2 (5 bases). Germline CDR1 and CDR2: LGHDT and YNNKEL (reference sequence). The CDR3 covers 13 residues. V gave up 3 bases and J gave up 3 bases, with 8 bases separating them. The CDR3 region has the DNA TGTGCCAGCAGCCAGGAGGCGGAAGAGACCCAGTACTTC. This codes for CASSQEAEETQYF.

This clonotype appeared once. The gene calls are TRBV7-6 and TRBJ1-4; no reliable D call. This CDR3 is 14 amino acids long. Per germline, CDR1 SGHVS and CDR2 FNYEAQ. Trimming left V 2 bases short and J 8 bases short, with 12 bases between. CDR3 protein: CASSLNEGSEKLFF. CDR3 sequence (DNA): TGTGCCAGCAGCTTAAACGAGGGTTCCGAAAAACTGTTTTTT. Full variable domain (outside the CDR3, taken from reference TRBV7-6 and TRBJ1-4): GAGVSQSPRYKVTKRGQDVALRCDPISGHVSLYWYRQALGQGPEFLTYFNYEAQQDKSGLPNDRFSAERPEGSISTLTIQRTEQRDSAMYRCASSLNEGSEKLFFGSGTQLSVL.

The sample holds many counts of this clonotype. V gene TRBV5-6 combines with J gene TRBJ1-1; the D is unclear. From germline, CDR1 is SGHDT and CDR2 YYEEEE. The V end was cut by 4 bases, the J end by 0 bases, with 10 bases between. The CDR3 runs 14 residues. CDR3 sequence (DNA): TGTGCCAGCAGCCGTGTTATCATGAACACTGAAGCTTTCTTT. It translates to CASSRVIMNTEAFF.